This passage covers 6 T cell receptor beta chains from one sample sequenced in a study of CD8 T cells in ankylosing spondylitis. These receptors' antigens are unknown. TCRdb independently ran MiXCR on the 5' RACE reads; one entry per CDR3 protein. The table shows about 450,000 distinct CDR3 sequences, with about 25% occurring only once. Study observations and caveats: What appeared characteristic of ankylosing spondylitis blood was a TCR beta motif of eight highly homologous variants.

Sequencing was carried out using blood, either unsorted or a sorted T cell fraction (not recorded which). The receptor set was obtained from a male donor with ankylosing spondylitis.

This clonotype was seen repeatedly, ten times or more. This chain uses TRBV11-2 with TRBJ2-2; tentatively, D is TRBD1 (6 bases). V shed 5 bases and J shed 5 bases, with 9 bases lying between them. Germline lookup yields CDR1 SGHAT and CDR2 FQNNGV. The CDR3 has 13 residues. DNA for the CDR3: TGTGCCAGCAGCCCTCAGGGGACCGGGGAGCTGTTTTTT. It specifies CASSPQGTGELFF.

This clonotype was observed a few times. CDR3 region: CASNFYEQYF. The CDR3 coding sequence is TGTGCCAGCAACTTCTACGAGCAGTACTTC. The rearrangement links TRBV12-3 or TRBV12-4 to TRBJ2-7; D is uncertain. This CDR3 contains 10 residues. V was trimmed by 7 bases and J by 3 bases, leaving 4 bases between them.

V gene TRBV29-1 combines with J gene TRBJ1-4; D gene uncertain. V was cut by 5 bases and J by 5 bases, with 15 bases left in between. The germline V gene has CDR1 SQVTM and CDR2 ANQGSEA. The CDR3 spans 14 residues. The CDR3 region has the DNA TGCAGCGTTTCGATTTCGCAGGAGAATGAAAAACTGTTTTTT. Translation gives CSVSISQENEKLFF.

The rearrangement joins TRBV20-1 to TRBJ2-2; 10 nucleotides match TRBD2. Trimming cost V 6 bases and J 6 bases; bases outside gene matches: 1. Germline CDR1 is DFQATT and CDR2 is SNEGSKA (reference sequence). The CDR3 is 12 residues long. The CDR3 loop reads CSAGLAAGELFF. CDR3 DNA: TGCAGTGCCGGACTAGCGGCCGGGGAGCTGTTTTTT.

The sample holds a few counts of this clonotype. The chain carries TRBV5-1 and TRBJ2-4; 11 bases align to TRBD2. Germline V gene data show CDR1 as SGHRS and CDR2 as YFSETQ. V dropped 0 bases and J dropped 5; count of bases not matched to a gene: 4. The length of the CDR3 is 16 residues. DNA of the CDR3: TGCGCCAGCAGCTTGGTAGGGACTAGCGGACAAAACATTCAGTACTTC. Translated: CASSLVGTSGQNIQYF.

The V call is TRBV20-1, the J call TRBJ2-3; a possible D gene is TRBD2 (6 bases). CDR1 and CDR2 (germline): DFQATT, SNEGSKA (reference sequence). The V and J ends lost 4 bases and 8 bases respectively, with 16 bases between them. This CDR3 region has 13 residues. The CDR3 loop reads CSAKREPRSTQYF. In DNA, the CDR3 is TGCAGTGCTAAACGGGAGCCCAGGAGTACGCAGTATTTT.